These 21 T cell receptor beta chains were sequenced from one sample in a study of cytomegalovirus exposure and HLA in healthy donors. PCR amplification relied on 60 Vbeta primers (plus 13 Jbeta primers). Only in-frame clones appear in the TCRdb table, and some are missing; sequencing was by immunoSEQ multiplex PCR. The data hold some 190,000 clones, with 80% observed a single time. Sequences were obtained from PBMCs. Receptor source: a girl aged 10-17 years in good health and CMV-seropositive.

The V and J genes are TRBV30 and TRBJ2-4, with TRBD2 identical over 13 bases. Germline trimming cut 3 bases from V and 6 bases from J; bases unmatched to any gene: 8. Germline V gene sequence: CDR1 GTSNPN, CDR2 SVGIG (reference sequence). The CDR3 runs 16 residues. CDR3 DNA sequence: TGTGCCTGGAGCGCCCAACTAGCGGGAGGGGCAAACATTCAGTACTTC. It yields the protein CAWSAQLAGGANIQYF.

This clone was observed a single time. The chain uses TRBV10-1 and TRBJ2-3; possible D gene TRBD2, 6 bases. Germline CDR1 WNHNN, CDR2 SYGVQD (reference sequence). V was pared by 5 bases and J by 4 bases, with 19 bases between. This CDR3 is built from 16 residues. The CDR3 DNA sequence: TGCGCCAGCAGTCAGATGGGAGGAATCAACCCAGATACGCAGTATTTT. Protein: CASSQMGGINPDTQYF.

The table lists this clone with a count of one. The V gene is TRBV5-1, the J gene TRBJ2-2; 12 bases fit TRBD2. Germline values: CDR1 SGHRS, CDR2 YFSETQ. The V and J ends lost 4 bases and 5 bases, in that order; junction bases with no gene match: 6. The CDR3 covers 16 residues. CDR3 bases: TGCGCCAGCAGCGGCGGACTAGCGGGACCGACCGGGGAGCTGTTTTTT. As protein: CASSGGLAGPTGELFF.

This chain links TRBV10-2 with TRBJ2-1; TRBD2 matches at 8 bases. CDR3 size: 14 residues. Trimming removed 7 bases from V and 9 bases from J; junction bases left unmatched: 11. Germline loops: CDR1 WSHSY, CDR2 SAAADI. The chain's CDR3 is CASTTGSGMSEQFF. CDR3 bases: TGCGCCAGCACCACTGGTAGCGGGATGAGTGAGCAGTTCTTC.

A single count supports this clone. The gene calls are TRBV30 and TRBJ1-2; perhaps TRBD1 as D (5 bases). Trimming stripped 7 bases from V and 2 bases from J, with 14 bases between. CDR3 length: 13 amino acids. CDR1 and CDR2 from the germline V gene are GTSNPN and SVGIG (reference sequence). The CDR3 bases are TGTGCCTACTCGGGGAGGACAAACTATGGCTACACCTTC. Its translation is CAYSGRTNYGYTF.

In the case of this clone: A junction boundary mismatches the germline segment, possibly from a read error. The V gene is TRBV5-1, the J gene TRBJ2-7; TRBD1 is a possible D gene (6 bases). CDR1 SGHRS and CDR2 YFSETQ come from the germline V gene. The CDR3 extends over 14 amino acids. The CDR3 protein is CASSAQGPSHEQYF. The CDR3 DNA reads TGCGCCAGCAGTGCCCAGGGGCCCTCCCACGAGCAGTACTTC.

The rearrangement uses TRBV13 and TRBJ1-2; D unclear. The V gene lost 5 bases and the J gene lost 4 bases, with 8 bases spanning the gap. The CDR3 is 12 amino acids. CDR1 and CDR2 (germline): PRHDT, FYEKMQ (reference sequence). The CDR3: CASSRSTYGYTF. The CDR3 DNA reads as TGTGCCAGCAGCCGAAGCACCTATGGCTACACCTTC. Full variable domain (remainder filled in from reference TRBV13 and TRBJ1-2): AAGVIQSPRHLIKEKRETATLKCYPIPRHDTVYWYQQGPGQDPQFLISFYEKMQSDKGSIPDRFSAQQFSDYHSELNMSSLELGDSALYFCASSRSTYGYTFGSGTRLTVV.

The chain couples TRBV29-1 to TRBJ2-2; 7 nucleotides agree with TRBD1. The trim removed 6 bases at V and 1 base at J, leaving 2 bases unmatched. Germline V gene lookup returns CDR1 SQVTM and CDR2 ANQGSEA. The CDR3 is made up of 13 amino acids. The CDR3 nucleotides are TGCAGCGTGGGGGACAGGAACACCGGGGAGCTGTTTTTT. It yields the protein CSVGDRNTGELFF.

The chain has TRBV5-1 and TRBJ2-2; TRBD1 might be the D (6 bases). V was trimmed by 4 bases and J by 5 bases, leaving 12 bases between them. The CDR3 totals 14 residues. Germline CDR1 SGHRS, CDR2 YFSETQ. The CDR3 region is CASSQGQQTGELFF. The CDR3 DNA is TGCGCCAGCAGCCAAGGACAGCAAACCGGGGAGCTGTTTTTT.

This clone was counted only a few times. The chain joins TRBV6-6 to TRBJ1-1; tentatively, D is TRBD1 (6 bases). Germline V gene lookup returns CDR1 MNHNY and CDR2 SVGAGI (reference sequence). Trimming took 4 bases from V and 7 from J, leaving 10 bases between them. The CDR3 has 12 amino acids. In DNA form, the CDR3 reads TGTGCCAGCAGTTTGAACAGGGTTGAAGCTTTCTTT. It specifies CASSLNRVEAFF.

V usage is TRBV10-1 and J usage is TRBJ2-5; 9 positions agree with TRBD2. The CDR3 extends over 15 amino acids. After removal of 2 bases from V and 4 bases from J, the junction contained 5 bases not matched to a gene. Germline V gives CDR1 WNHNN, CDR2 SYGVQD (reference sequence). The CDR3: CASSEGSGSGETQYF. CDR3 sequence (DNA): TGCGCCAGCAGTGAGGGTAGCGGGAGTGGAGAGACCCAGTACTTC.

This chain uses TRBV10-1 with TRBJ2-3, with 7 bases lining up with TRBD2. V was pared by 3 bases and J by 1 base, with 4 bases of the junction left unmatched. Germline V gives CDR1 WNHNN, CDR2 SYGVQD (reference sequence). The CDR3 extends over 15 amino acids. DNA of the CDR3: TGCGCCAGCAGTGAAGCTCTAGCGGGCACAGATACGCAGTATTTT. This gives the protein CASSEALAGTDTQYF.

This rearrangement joins TRBV6-5 to TRBJ2-7; 10 positions agree with TRBD2. With 0 bases clipped from V and 6 bases from J, the junction kept 5 bases outside the gene matches. The V gene's germline CDR1 is MNHEY and CDR2 SVGAGI. The length of the CDR3 is 15 residues. The CDR3 sequence: CASSYSSGRMGEQYF. CDR3 coding DNA: TGTGCCAGCAGTTACTCTAGCGGGAGGATGGGCGAGCAGTACTTC.

The gene calls are TRBV5-1 and TRBJ1-2; 8 bases agree with TRBD1. Germline assignment: CDR1 SGHRS and CDR2 YFSETQ. V lost 4 bases to trimming and J lost 5 bases; unmatched junction nucleotides: 7. The CDR3 covers 14 residues. The CDR3 coding sequence is TGCGCCAGCAGCGCGGGACAGGAGGGATATGGCTACACCTTC. The encoded protein is CASSAGQEGYGYTF.

This clone appeared a single time. This chain connects TRBV6-5 to TRBJ2-7; possible D gene TRBD1, 7 bases. Trimming left V 0 bases short and J 4 bases short, with 16 bases between. CDR1 MNHEY and CDR2 SVGAGI come from the germline V gene. This CDR3 contains 16 residues. This chain's CDR3 is CASSYSIRQGGYEQYF. The CDR3 nucleotides read TGTGCCAGCAGTTACTCTATTAGGCAGGGGGGATACGAGCAGTACTTC.

V usage is TRBV11-2 and J usage is TRBJ1-2, with D perhaps TRBD1 (5 bases). V was shortened by 3 bases and J by 0 bases, with 20 bases between the two germline ends. Germline V gene data show CDR1 as SGHAT and CDR2 as FQNNGV. This CDR3 comprises 18 residues. CDR3 sequence (DNA): TGTGCCAGCAGCTTGTCAGCACCCTTGGGGGGATCTAACTATGGCTACACCTTC. Its protein is CASSLSAPLGGSNYGYTF.

The chain uses TRBV2 and TRBJ2-2; a weak D match, TRBD2 (6 bases). Trimming cost V 5 bases and J 5 bases, with 12 bases left between them. The germline CDR1 and CDR2 sequences are SNHLY and FYNNEI. The CDR3 runs 14 residues. The CDR3 DNA is TGTGCCAGCAGTCTTACGGGGGTGACCGGGGAGCTGTTTTTT. Translated, it gives CASSLTGVTGELFF. Looking up the rest from reference TRBV2 and TRBJ2-2 gives the full variable domain: EPEVTQTPSHQVTQMGQEVILRCVPISNHLYFYWYRQILGQKVEFLVSFYNNEISEKSEIFDDQFSVERPDGSNFTLKIRSTKLEDSAMYFCASSLTGVTGELFFGEGSRLTVL.

J is TRBJ2-7 and V is TRBV10-1; D is possibly TRBD2 (6 bases). The length of the CDR3 is 14 residues. From germline, CDR1 is WNHNN and CDR2 SYGVQD (reference sequence). V was trimmed by 0 bases and J by 2 bases, leaving 8 bases between them. CDR3 bases: TGCGCCAGCAGTGAGTCCGGGAGCCCCTACGAGCAGTACTTC. Amino acids: CASSESGSPYEQYF.

The chain recombines TRBV9 with TRBJ1-1; 7 positions agree with TRBD1. With 9 bases clipped from V and 10 bases from J, the junction kept 15 bases outside the gene matches. The CDR3 loop spans 13 amino acids. The germline V gene encodes CDR1 SGDLS and CDR2 YYNGEE. CDR3 protein: CATLDRDECGAFF. The CDR3, as DNA: TGTGCCACTCTCGACAGGGATGAGTGTGGAGCTTTCTTT. Combining the CDR3 with reference TRBV9 and TRBJ1-1 gives the whole variable domain DSGVTQTPKHLITATGQRVTLRCSPRSGDLSVYWYQQSLDQGLQFLIQYYNGEERAKGNILERFSAQQFPDLHSELNLSSLELGDSALYFCATLDRDECGAFFGQGTRLTVV.

The rearrangement uses TRBV30 and TRBJ2-5; D unclear. The CDR3 contains 13 residues. V was pared by 6 bases and J by 0 bases, with 11 bases between. CDR1 is GTSNPN and CDR2 is SVGIG in the germline V gene (reference sequence). CDR3 sequence reads: CACVGVYQETQYF. The CDR3, as DNA: TGTGCCTGTGTCGGAGTGTACCAAGAGACCCAGTACTTC.

This clone was seen more than once but under ten times. This rearrangement joins TRBV7-3 to TRBJ2-2; 10 nucleotides agree with TRBD1. The germline V gene has CDR1 SGHTA and CDR2 FQGTGA. This CDR3 is 14 amino acids long. J was trimmed by 6 bases and V by 5 bases; bases with no gene match: 3. The CDR3 sequence: CASSPGQGAGELFF. CDR3 DNA: TGTGCCAGCAGCCCCGGACAGGGGGCCGGGGAGCTGTTTTTT.